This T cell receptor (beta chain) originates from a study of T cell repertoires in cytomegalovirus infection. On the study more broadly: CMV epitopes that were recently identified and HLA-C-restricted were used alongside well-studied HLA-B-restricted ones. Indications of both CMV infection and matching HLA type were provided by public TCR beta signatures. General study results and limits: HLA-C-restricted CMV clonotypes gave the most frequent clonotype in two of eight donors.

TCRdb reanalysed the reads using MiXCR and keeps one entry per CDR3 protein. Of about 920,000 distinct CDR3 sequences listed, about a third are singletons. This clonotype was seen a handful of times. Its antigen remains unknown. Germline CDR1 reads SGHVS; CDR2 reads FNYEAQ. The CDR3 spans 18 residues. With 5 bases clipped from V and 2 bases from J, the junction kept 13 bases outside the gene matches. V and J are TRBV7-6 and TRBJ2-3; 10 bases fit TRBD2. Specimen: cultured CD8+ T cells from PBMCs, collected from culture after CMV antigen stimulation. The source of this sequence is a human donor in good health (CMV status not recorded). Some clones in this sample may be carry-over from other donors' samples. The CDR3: CASSPINSGGPVTDTQYF. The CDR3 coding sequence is TGTGCCAGCAGCCCCATCAATAGCGGGGGGCCGGTCACAGATACGCAGTATTTT. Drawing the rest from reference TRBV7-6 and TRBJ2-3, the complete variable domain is GAGVSQSPRYKVTKRGQDVALRCDPISGHVSLYWYRQALGQGPEFLTYFNYEAQQDKSGLPNDRFSAERPEGSISTLTIQRTEQRDSAMYRCASSPINSGGPVTDTQYFGPGTRLTVL.